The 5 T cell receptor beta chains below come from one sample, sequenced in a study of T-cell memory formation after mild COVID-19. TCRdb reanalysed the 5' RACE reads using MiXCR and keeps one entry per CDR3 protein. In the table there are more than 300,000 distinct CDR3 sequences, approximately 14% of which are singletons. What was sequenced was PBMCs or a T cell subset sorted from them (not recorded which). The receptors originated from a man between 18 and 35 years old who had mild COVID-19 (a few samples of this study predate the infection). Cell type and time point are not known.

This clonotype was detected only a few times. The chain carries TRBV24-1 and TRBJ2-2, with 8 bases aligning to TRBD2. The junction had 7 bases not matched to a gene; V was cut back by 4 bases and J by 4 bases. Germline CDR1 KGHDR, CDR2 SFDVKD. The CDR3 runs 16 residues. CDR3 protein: CATSEGTSSGTGELFF. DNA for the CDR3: TGTGCCACCAGTGAAGGGACTAGTTCTGGCACCGGGGAGCTGTTTTTT.

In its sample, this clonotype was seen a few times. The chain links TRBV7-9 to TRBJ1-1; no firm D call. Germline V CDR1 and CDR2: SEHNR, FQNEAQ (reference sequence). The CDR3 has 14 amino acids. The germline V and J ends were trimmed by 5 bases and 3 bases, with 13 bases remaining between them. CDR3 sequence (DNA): TGTGCCAGCAGCATTATCGGACGGTACACTGAAGCTTTCTTT. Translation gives CASSIIGRYTEAFF.

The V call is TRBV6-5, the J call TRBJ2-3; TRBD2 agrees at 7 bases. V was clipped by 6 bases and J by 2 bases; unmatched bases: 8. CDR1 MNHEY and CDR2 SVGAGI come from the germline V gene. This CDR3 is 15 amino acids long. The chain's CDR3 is CASSQDGGYTDTQYF. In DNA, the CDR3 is TGTGCCAGCAGCCAGGACGGGGGGTACACAGATACGCAGTATTTT.

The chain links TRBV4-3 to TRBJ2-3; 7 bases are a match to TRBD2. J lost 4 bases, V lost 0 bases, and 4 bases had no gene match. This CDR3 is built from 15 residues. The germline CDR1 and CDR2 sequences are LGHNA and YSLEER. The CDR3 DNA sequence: TGCGCCAGCAGCCAAGAGGGGACTAACGCAGATACGCAGTATTTT. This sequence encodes CASSQEGTNADTQYF.

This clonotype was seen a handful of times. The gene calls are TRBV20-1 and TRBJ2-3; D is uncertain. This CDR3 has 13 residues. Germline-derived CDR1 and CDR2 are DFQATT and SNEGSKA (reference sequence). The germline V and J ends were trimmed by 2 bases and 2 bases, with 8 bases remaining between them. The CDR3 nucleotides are TGCAGTGCTAGATGGCCCTCCACAGATACGCAGTATTTT. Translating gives CSARWPSTDTQYF.